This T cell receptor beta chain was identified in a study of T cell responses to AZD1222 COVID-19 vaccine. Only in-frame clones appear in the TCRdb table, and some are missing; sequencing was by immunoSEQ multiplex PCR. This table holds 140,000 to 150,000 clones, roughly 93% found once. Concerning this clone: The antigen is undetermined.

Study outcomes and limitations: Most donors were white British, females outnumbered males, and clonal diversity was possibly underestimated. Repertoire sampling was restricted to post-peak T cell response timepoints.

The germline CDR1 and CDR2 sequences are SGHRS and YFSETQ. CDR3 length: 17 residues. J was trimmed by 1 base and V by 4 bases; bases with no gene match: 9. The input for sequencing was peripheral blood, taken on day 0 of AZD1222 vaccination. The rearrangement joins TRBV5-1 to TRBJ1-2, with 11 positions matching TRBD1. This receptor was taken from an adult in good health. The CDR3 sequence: CASSDRDRGEINYGYTF. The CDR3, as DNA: TGCGCCAGCAGCGACCGGGACAGGGGGGAAATTAACTATGGCTACACCTTC.